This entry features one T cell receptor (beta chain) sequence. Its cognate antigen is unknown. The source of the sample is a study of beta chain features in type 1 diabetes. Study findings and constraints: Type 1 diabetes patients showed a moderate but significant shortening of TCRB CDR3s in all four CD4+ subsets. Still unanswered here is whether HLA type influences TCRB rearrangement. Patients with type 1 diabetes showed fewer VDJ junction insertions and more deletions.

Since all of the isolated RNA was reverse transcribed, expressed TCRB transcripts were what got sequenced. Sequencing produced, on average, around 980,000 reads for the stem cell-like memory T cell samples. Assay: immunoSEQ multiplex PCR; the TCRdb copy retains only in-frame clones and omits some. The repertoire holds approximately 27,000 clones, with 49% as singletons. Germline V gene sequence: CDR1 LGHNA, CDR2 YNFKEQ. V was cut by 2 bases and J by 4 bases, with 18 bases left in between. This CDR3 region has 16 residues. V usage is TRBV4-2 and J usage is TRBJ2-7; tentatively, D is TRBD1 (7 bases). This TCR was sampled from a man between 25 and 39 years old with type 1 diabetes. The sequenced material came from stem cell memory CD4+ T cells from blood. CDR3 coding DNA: TGTGCCAGCAGCCAATCGGGGCAGGGGGGAAGATACGAGCAGTACTTC. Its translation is CASSQSGQGGRYEQYF.